The clone carrying this T cell receptor (beta chain) has at least ten counts. Its target is unknown. This sample was included in a study of CD8 T cells in ankylosing spondylitis. Study results and limitations: A motif of eight highly homologous TCR beta variants was seen as apparently characteristic of ankylosing spondylitis blood.

MiXCR, applied by TCRdb to the 5' RACE reads, yields one record per CDR3 protein. The sample has about 840,000 distinct CDR3 sequences; roughly 10% are singletons. Sequences were obtained from blood, either unsorted or a sorted T cell fraction (not recorded which). This clonotype was obtained from a male donor with ankylosing spondylitis.

Written as DNA, the CDR3 is TGTGCCAGCAGCCAAGGGAGTACGAGCTCCTACAATGAGCAGTTCTTC. Protein product: CASSQGSTSSYNEQFF. The V and J genes are TRBV4-2 and TRBJ2-1; no firm D call. V lost 1 base and J 0 bases, leaving 10 bases between the germline ends. Germline V gene lookup returns CDR1 LGHNA and CDR2 YNFKEQ. The CDR3 spans 16 residues.